Below are 19 T cell receptor beta chains sequenced from a single sample in a study of blood T cell repertoires in COVID-19. Only in-frame clones appear in the TCRdb table, and some are missing; sequencing was by immunoSEQ multiplex PCR. The sample shows a few hundred thousand clones, more than 80% of them seen only once. Sequencing was done on a sample of peripheral blood. These receptors were collected from a woman of 80 years or more with acute or convalescent COVID-19.

Only one count was recorded for this clone. The rearrangement uses TRBV19 and TRBJ1-6; D is undetermined. Germline CDR1 and CDR2: LNHDA and SQIVND (reference sequence). The CDR3 has 14 residues. Trimming pared 6 bases from V and 5 bases from J, leaving 11 bases between. The CDR3 loop is CASRKAQNNSPLHF. The CDR3 nucleotides are TGTGCCAGTAGAAAAGCACAGAATAATTCACCCCTCCACTTT.

The chain carries TRBV6-5 and TRBJ1-2; D unclear. The V and J ends lost 3 bases and 3 bases respectively, with 14 bases between them. The CDR3 totals 15 residues. Looked up from germline, CDR1 is MNHEY and CDR2 is SVGAGI. The CDR3 region is CASSYSQMGDYGYTF. CDR3 nucleotide sequence: TGTGCCAGCAGTTATTCCCAAATGGGAGACTATGGCTACACCTTC.

The chain employs TRBV11-2 and TRBJ2-2; D is ambiguous. The ends were cut back, 5 bases at V and 5 bases at J, with 12 bases in the middle. The CDR3 length is 14 residues. The germline V gene encodes CDR1 SGHAT and CDR2 FQNNGV. The CDR3, as DNA: TGTGCCAGCAGCCCCCCCGTCGTAACCGGGGAGCTGTTTTTT. It translates to CASSPPVVTGELFF. The variable domain in full, with the rest retrieved from reference TRBV11-2 and TRBJ2-2, is EAGVAQSPRYKIIEKRQSVAFWCNPISGHATLYWYQQILGQGPKLLIQFQNNGVVDDSQLPKDRFSAERLKGVDSTLKIQPAKLEDSAVYLCASSPPVVTGELFFGEGSRLTVL.

This clone occurred once. This chain joins TRBV7-3 and TRBJ2-2, with 7 bases identical to TRBD1. The V gene's germline CDR1 is SGHTA and CDR2 FQGTGA. The trim removed 1 base at V and 6 bases at J, leaving 5 bases unmatched. The CDR3 extends over 15 amino acids. The CDR3 region is CASSLIGQGAGELFF. The CDR3 region has the DNA TGTGCCAGCAGCTTAATAGGGCAGGGGGCCGGGGAGCTGTTTTTT.

The chain employs TRBV6-2 or TRBV6-3 and TRBJ1-5; D uncertain. This CDR3 comprises 13 residues. The germline V gene encodes CDR1 MNHEY and CDR2 SVGEGT. V lost 5 bases to trimming and J lost 3 bases, with 8 bases between them. CDR3 protein: CASSREYNQPQHF. The DNA for the CDR3 is TGTGCCAGCAGTCGGGAATACAATCAGCCCCAGCATTTT.

The chain couples TRBV2 to TRBJ1-4, with 7 bases identical to TRBD1. Germline V CDR1 and CDR2: SNHLY, FYNNEI. V gave up 6 bases and J gave up 3 bases; unmatched junction bases: 22. CDR3 size: 20 residues. This CDR3 reads CASSFPKGDSFEVANEKLFF. The CDR3 DNA reads as TGTGCCAGCAGCTTCCCAAAGGGGGACAGCTTTGAGGTGGCTAATGAAAAACTGTTTTTT. The full variable domain, with the rest looked up from reference TRBV2 and TRBJ1-4, is EPEVTQTPSHQVTQMGQEVILRCVPISNHLYFYWYRQILGQKVEFLVSFYNNEISEKSEIFDDQFSVERPDGSNFTLKIRSTKLEDSAMYFCASSFPKGDSFEVANEKLFFGSGTQLSVL.

CDR3 sequence (DNA): TGTGCCAGCAGTGCGCCCCCCCCGGGACACTTTTCGAACACCGGGGAGCTGTTTTTT. Residues: CASSAPPPGHFSNTGELFF. The chain uses TRBV28 and TRBJ2-2, with D perhaps TRBD1 (6 bases). Between the trimmed V and J ends, which lost 5 bases and 0 bases, there was a span of 22 bases. The CDR3 is 19 residues long. Germline V gene sequence: CDR1 MDHEN, CDR2 SYDVKM.

The chain has TRBV11-2 and TRBJ2-3, with D possibly matching TRBD2 (6 bases). CDR1 is SGHAT and CDR2 is FQNNGV in the germline V gene. V was pared by 4 bases and J by 2 bases, with 13 bases between. The CDR3 contains 15 residues. This chain's CDR3 is CASSSGTGYTDTQYF. CDR3 in DNA: TGTGCCAGCAGCTCCGGGACTGGCTACACAGATACGCAGTATTTT. The variable domain in full, with the rest retrieved from reference TRBV11-2 and TRBJ2-3, is EAGVAQSPRYKIIEKRQSVAFWCNPISGHATLYWYQQILGQGPKLLIQFQNNGVVDDSQLPKDRFSAERLKGVDSTLKIQPAKLEDSAVYLCASSSGTGYTDTQYFGPGTRLTVL.

This chain joins TRBV18 and TRBJ1-1; no reliable D call. Germline V gene sequence: CDR1 KGHSH, CDR2 LQKENI. V dropped 4 bases and J dropped 1 base, with 10 bases sitting between them. The CDR3 extends over 14 amino acids. The CDR3 here is CASSRQVGNTEAFF. As DNA, the CDR3 is TGTGCCAGCTCACGTCAGGTCGGGAACACTGAAGCTTTCTTT.

The chain employs TRBV19 and TRBJ1-1; 10 nucleotides align to TRBD1. Germline CDR1 reads LNHDA; CDR2 reads SQIVND (reference sequence). J lost 2 bases, V lost 5 bases, and 5 bases had no gene match. The CDR3 runs to 15 residues. The CDR3 protein is CASSLTTGGNTEAFF. The CDR3 DNA reads as TGTGCCAGTAGTCTCACGACAGGGGGCAACACTGAAGCTTTCTTT.

V is TRBV27 and J is TRBJ2-7; TRBD2 aligns across 7 bases. This CDR3 is 15 amino acids long. Germline-derived CDR1 and CDR2 are MNHEY and SMNVEV (reference sequence). V dropped 6 bases and J dropped 2; count of bases not matched to a gene: 10. The CDR3 is CASRGAGLRAYEQYF. The CDR3 DNA reads as TGTGCCAGCAGAGGGGCGGGACTACGCGCCTACGAGCAGTACTTC.

The rearrangement joins TRBV2 to TRBJ1-6; 10 nucleotides align to TRBD1. Per the germline V gene, CDR1 is SNHLY and CDR2 is FYNNEI. CDR3 length: 18 amino acids. V lost 11 bases to trimming and J lost 0 bases; unmatched junction nucleotides: 13. As DNA, the CDR3 is TGTGCCTGCACTTCCGGGACAGGGGACAGCTCCTATAATTCACCCCTCCACTTT. It translates to CACTSGTGDSSYNSPLHF.

A note on this clone: The sample holds other DNA sequences that translate to the same CDR3. The chain carries TRBV7-2 and TRBJ2-7; 7 nucleotides agree with TRBD1. The junction had 9 bases not matched to a gene; V was cut back by 5 bases and J by 5 bases. From germline, CDR1 is SGHTA and CDR2 FQGNSA. This CDR3 is built from 14 residues. The CDR3 DNA follows: TGTGCCAGCAGCCCGTCGACAGGGTCCCACGAGCAGTACTTC. This codes for CASSPSTGSHEQYF. The full variable domain, with the rest looked up from reference TRBV7-2 and TRBJ2-7, is GAGVSQSPSNKVTEKGKDVELRCDPISGHTALYWYRQSLGQGLEFLIYFQGNSAPDKSGLPSDRFSAERTGGSVSTLTIQRTQQEDSAVYLCASSPSTGSHEQYFGPGTRLTVT.

The rearrangement uses TRBV14 and TRBJ1-1, with TRBD1 identical over 8 bases. V lost 0 bases, J lost 7 bases, and 1 base stayed unmatched. Germline V gene lookup returns CDR1 SGHDN and CDR2 FVKESK. The CDR3 extends over 13 amino acids. CDR3 coding DNA: TGTGCCAGCAGCCAAGACAGGGGGCGTGAAGCTTTCTTT. It specifies CASSQDRGREAFF.

The J gene is TRBJ1-3, the V gene TRBV12-3 or TRBV12-4, with a possible D match to TRBD1 (6 bases). The CDR3 runs 13 residues. V shed 8 bases and J shed 10 bases, with 18 bases lying between them. CDR3 DNA: TGTGCCAGCGACCTAGGGGGGGGAAGAACCATATATTTT. Encoded protein: CASDLGGGRTIYF.

This clone has more than one count but fewer than ten. The rearrangement joins TRBV27 to TRBJ1-1, with no clear D. CDR1 is MNHEY and CDR2 is SMNVEV in the germline V gene (reference sequence). Trimming stripped 2 bases from V and 8 bases from J, with 6 bases between. The CDR3 loop spans 11 amino acids. CDR3 sequence reads: CASSLGQEAFF. CDR3 DNA: TGTGCCAGCAGTTTAGGTCAGGAAGCTTTCTTT.

The rearrangement uses TRBV20-1 and TRBJ2-7, with TRBD2 matching 11 bases. The junction had 13 bases not matched to a gene; V was cut back by 3 bases and J by 0 bases. Per the germline V gene, CDR1 is DFQATT and CDR2 is SNEGSKA (reference sequence). This CDR3 region has 18 residues. The CDR3 nucleotides read TGCAGTGCTAGTCGCCCGGGACTAGCGGCCATCGTCTCCTACGAGCAGTACTTC. Protein: CSASRPGLAAIVSYEQYF.

This chain links TRBV29-1 with TRBJ2-2; no firm D call. V shed 2 bases and J shed 1 base, with 8 bases lying between them. This CDR3 has 14 amino acids. Germline CDR1 SQVTM, CDR2 ANQGSEA. For the CDR3, the DNA is TGCAGCGTTGAACGAGACATGAACACCGGGGAGCTGTTTTTT. This gives the protein CSVERDMNTGELFF.

The gene calls are TRBV4-1 and TRBJ2-7; TRBD2 might be the D (7 bases). Germline CDR1 reads MGHRA; CDR2 reads YSYEKL. This CDR3 is 15 amino acids long. With 4 bases removed from V and 3 bases from J, the gap between germline ends came to 16 bases. CDR3 coding DNA: TGCGCCAGCAGCCTTGGGGGCGGGGGCAACTACGAGCAGTACTTC. This codes for CASSLGGGGNYEQYF.